This T cell receptor (beta chain) is from a study of cytomegalovirus exposure and HLA in healthy donors (dated 2017 in TCRdb). For context, the study as a whole: An earlier analysis of some 620 of the donors reported about 280 Gb of sequence data and some 110 million unique TCR beta sequences obtained from about 180 million T cells. An early release that covered some 630 HLA-typed donors contained approximately 300 gigabases of sequencing data and tens of millions of unique TCR sequences. Among the roughly 430 genotyped donors, about 85% belonged to the genetic ancestry cluster associated with self-reported Caucasian donors. The study aimed to test whether signatures of past pathogen exposure could be identified by cataloging public T cell receptors. The study used immunosequencing to profile the T cell repertoires of several hundred subjects and linked those repertoires to cytomegalovirus serostatus. Along with the roughly 670-subject first cohort, a separate validation cohort of over 90 different subjects was used. The study combined high-throughput TCR immunosequencing, statistical association of individual TCRs with disease status, and machine learning to predict cytomegalovirus infection status. A later analysis re-analyzed previously published TCR beta repertoires from 500 to 700 donors and added high-resolution HLA genotyping to study TCR occurrence patterns. Rather than drawing on any new phenotypic data, the later analysis identified candidate immune exposures from TCR beta sequences and the way those sequences occurred across donors. An earlier analysis of some 600 of the donors applied high-throughput TCR beta sequencing to assess whether each TCR beta V gene segment acted as functional or pseudogenic. Donor age, sex, ethnicity and CMV serostatus were collected together with the repertoire data. A later genetic analysis used genome-wide SNP genotypes for about 65% of the 666 donors, treating that subset as a discovery cohort. Every discovery cohort repertoire had been produced on one sequencing platform. Both class I and class II loci were covered by HLA typing, at four-digit resolution. Typing coverage differed by locus: A, B, C, DRB1 and DQB1 were typed in roughly 629-630 donors, DQA1 in 500 to 550, DPA1 in approximately 610, and DPB1 in just under 490. Because of strong linkage in the cohort, a handful of DR-DQ haplotypes were treated as single units for association and clustering. Among about 400 genotyped donors of the cohort, an average of about 240,000 unique TCR beta nucleotide sequences was sequenced per donor, of which about 19% were non-productive. Paper-wide results and their limitations: According to a later analysis, parvovirus B19, influenza, CMV and Epstein-Barr virus appeared linked to several top co-occurrence clusters. The only immune exposure information available for the cohort was CMV serostatus. A further reported finding was that TCR beta sequences accurately predicted the HLA-A and HLA-B alleles for most subjects in the first cohort. Linkage disequilibrium might explain the correlated functional status among segregating V segments, but an unknown experimental factor could not be excluded. In a later analysis, TCR association rates were found to vary across HLA loci, with the most associated TCRs seen for DRB1 alleles and the fewest for HLA-C alleles. Because counts were too low, roughly 17 rarely observed V segments, including chromosome 9 orphons, were left out of the earlier analysis of some 640 of the donors. A later genetic analysis reported fewer N-insertions in productive TCRs among donors in an Asian-associated ancestry cluster than the roughly 700-donor mean. V-gene and J-gene trimming of TCR beta chains was associated with a missense DCLRE1C variant in a later genetic analysis, and the association was replicated in an independent cohort. Specific HLA alleles were associated with 15,000 to 20,000 TCR beta sequences at a false discovery rate of 0.05 in a later analysis. When HLA alleles, especially DR and DQ, strongly co-occurred, attributing TCR associations to individual alleles was difficult. Most CMV-associated TCR beta chains appeared to be HLA-restricted in a later analysis, and the HLA associations seemed to be driven largely by CMV exposure. The presence/absence analyses assumed that sequencing depth was roughly uniform across donors, and that assumption may not be true. Cytomegalovirus status was reported to be diagnosed by the classifier with high specificity and sensitivity in both the original and validation cohorts. Because HLA typing was missing for some donors at each locus, association tests included only the typed subset. The authors suggested that the approach could potentially be extended to other disease states and immunological phenotypes. An earlier analysis of 450 to 750 of the donors showed that most TCR beta V segments appeared in productive rearrangements either about 87% or about 30% of the time, which broadly matched IMGT annotations. In a later analysis, HLA-associated TCR beta chains were found to be more clonally expanded and to have lower generation probabilities than equally common non-associated chains. While some public TCRs were present in many individuals, most TCR sequences turned up only very rarely across donors. In the study, approximately 160 TCR beta chains were listed as associated with cytomegalovirus. This cohort had only TCR beta chains sequenced, and the lack of alpha or paired-chain data limited which features could be detected. In vitro tests confirmed that a few of the cytomegalovirus-associated TCR beta chains recognize cytomegalovirus antigens. A group of highly shared sequence variants was considered likely to be a technical artifact of the sequencing pipeline.

The cohort consisted of approximately 690 healthy bone marrow donors. At the time of sampling, all cohort members were nominally healthy, though unrecorded immune exposures were likely present. The donor tested CMV seropositive and was one of the 289 seropositive cohort members. A peripheral blood sample was provided by each donor, and peripheral blood mononuclear cells were used for TCR beta sequencing. The Qiagen DNeasy Blood Extraction Kit was used to extract genomic DNA from the blood cell samples. For this clone: Its antigen remains unidentified. No base quality information exists; no much larger clone differs at one position. This sample also contains other DNA sequences that code for the same CDR3.

The library was obtained by the immunoSEQ multiplex PCR assay. For the multiplex PCR, a mixture combining 60 forward primers for TCR Vbeta segments and 13 reverse primers for TCR Jbeta segments was used. The CDR3 region of rearranged TCR beta genes was amplified from genomic DNA with a multiplex PCR assay. On the Illumina HiSeq System, the amplified TCR beta libraries were sequenced as 87-base-pair reads. The published analysis was carried out like this. Across the 666 repertoires, a later analysis counted approximately 75 million unique TCR beta chains, about 10 million of which were shared by at least two donors. Raw reads were error-corrected and collapsed into unique sequences with a nearest-neighbor algorithm that merged closely related sequences to remove PCR and sequencing errors. Alignment of CDR3 sequences to IMGT reference sequences was used to assign V, D and J gene segments. For a sequence to be retained, a match of at least six nucleotides was required to both a V gene segment and a J gene segment. Rearrangements were called productive when the CDR3 lacked stop codons and stayed in frame with V and J; all others were non-productive. Following IMGT convention, CDR3 was defined as the stretch from the second conserved V-encoded cysteine to the conserved J-encoded phenylalanine. Sequences without an unambiguous match to a single V gene segment were excluded from the earlier analysis of approximately 600 of the donors. An earlier analysis of several hundred of the donors called V segments functional above 56.7% productive rearrangements and segregating when the between-donor standard deviation exceeded 5%. A statistical classification framework was built to diagnose cytomegalovirus status from the catalog of TCR beta chain sequences. V and J gene assignment, in a later analysis, came from comparing TCR nucleotide sequences with IMGT/GENE-DB human TR gene sequences. Using the TCRdist pipeline, a later analysis assigned CDR3 sequences along with most-parsimonious VDJ recombination scenarios. In a later analysis, each TCR beta chain was defined by its CDR3 amino acid sequence together with its V-gene family, and reads without a unique V-gene family were excluded. In a later analysis, a few hundred highly shared, low-generation-probability nucleotide sequences were removed to address suspected cross-contamination and a sequencing artifact. A later analysis calculated a clonal expansion index for each public chain from normalized within-repertoire ranks of inferred template counts. Generation probabilities in a later analysis came from a VDJ recombination model fitted to out-of-frame rearrangements, and those results were checked against IGoR. Hypergeometric tests were used in a later analysis to score TCR-TCR, TCR-HLA and TCR-CMV co-occurrence, with a repertoire-size bias correction applied to the TCR pairs. A later analysis estimated false discovery rates by permuting HLA or CMV assignments 20 times. In a later analysis, co-occurring TCRs were grouped using DBSCAN, and TCRdist sequence similarity was added for clustering within HLA-allele-positive subsets. For co-occurrence clustering, repertoires with fewer than 30,000 or more than 120,000 public chains were excluded, along with roughly five repertoires with anomalous nucleotide sharing. The source is immuneACCESS, and TCRdb retained only in-frame sequences with V and J called. Part of the clones is not carried over; for the studies checked, unresolved V genes explain less than half of this, and the remainder is unexplained. The V and J calls and the clone size are those of that table, but D and trimming were determined from the DNA. The sample table records some 180,000 clones; about four fifths of these occur just once. The ten largest clonotypes hold over 1.5% of the sample.

The receptor comes from a man between 40 and 49 years old in good health and CMV-seropositive. The specimen sequenced was PBMCs.

The CDR3 reads as follows: CASSSLAGGTDTQYF. The nucleotides read TGTGCCAGCAGCTCACTAGCGGGAGGGACAGATACGCAGTATTTT. The V gene is TRBV11-2 and the J gene is TRBJ2-3, and 13 bases in between align with TRBD2. V lost 4 bases and J lost 3 bases, and the count of bases not matched to a germline gene is 1. There are 15 amino acids in the CDR3, from cysteine to phenylalanine inclusive. The sequence is cut down to CDR3 DNA, 45 bases in frame from base 1. CDR1 and CDR2 (SGHAT, FQNNGV) derive from the germline V gene.